Below, one T cell receptor beta chain is given with its context. No antigen is known for it. This table comes from immunoSEQ multiplex PCR, and its TCRdb copy is limited to in-frame clones, with some not included. Among about 68,000 clones listed, around 90% were seen once. The data were obtained in a study of OX40 agonist ivuxolimab in advanced cancers. Overall study: Of the participants, under 50% had some prior anti-PD-1, anti-PD-L1 or anti-CTLA-4 therapy, which was allowed. Findings and caveats of the study: Partial responders treated at 0.1-3.0 mg/kg exhibited clonal expansion among the lowest measured.

This CDR3 has 14 residues. The ends were cut back, 1 base at V and 0 bases at J, with 7 bases in the middle. Germline loops: CDR1 MNHEY, CDR2 SVGAGI. Sequenced material: CD4+ or CD8+ T cells sorted from blood, taken in a trial of the OX40 agonist ivuxolimab. This TCR was sampled from an adult with an advanced solid tumor such as melanoma, head and neck, liver or kidney cancer. The chain is built from TRBV6-5 and TRBJ2-7; D ambiguous. The CDR3, as DNA: TGTGCCAGCAGTTACTACGGTAGCTCCTACGAGCAGTACTTC. Translating gives CASSYYGSSYEQYF.